This T cell receptor beta chain came from a study of CD8+CD57+ T cells in acquired aplastic anemia. This CDR3 is built from 15 residues. Germline V gene lookup returns CDR1 SGDLS and CDR2 YYNGEE. The germline V and J ends were trimmed by 0 bases and 6 bases, with 13 bases remaining between them. Patients picked for sequencing had shown CD8+CD57+ cell expansion detected by flow cytometry. Template material for TCR beta VDJ and CDR3 profiling consisted of genomic DNA. TCRdb recomputed calls from the reads with MiXCR, one row per CDR3 protein. The sample lists roughly 150,000 distinct CDR3 sequences, roughly half seen once, with 3% to 4% in the top ten. This clonotype was seen a handful of times.

This clonotype was obtained from a human donor with aplastic anemia. The material sequenced was sorted CD4+, CD8+, or CD8+CD57+ T cells (not recorded which) from PBMCs. The chain employs TRBV9 and TRBJ2-1; the D call may be TRBD1 or TRBD2 (6 bases each). CDR3 in amino acids: CASSVGGGGRNEQFF. The CDR3 coding sequence is TGTGCCAGCAGCGTAGGAGGAGGGGGTCGCAATGAGCAGTTCTTC. The variable domain in full, with the rest retrieved from reference TRBV9 and TRBJ2-1, is DSGVTQTPKHLITATGQRVTLRCSPRSGDLSVYWYQQSLDQGLQFLIQYYNGEERAKGNILERFSAQQFPDLHSELNLSSLELGDSALYFCASSVGGGGRNEQFFGPGTRLTVL.